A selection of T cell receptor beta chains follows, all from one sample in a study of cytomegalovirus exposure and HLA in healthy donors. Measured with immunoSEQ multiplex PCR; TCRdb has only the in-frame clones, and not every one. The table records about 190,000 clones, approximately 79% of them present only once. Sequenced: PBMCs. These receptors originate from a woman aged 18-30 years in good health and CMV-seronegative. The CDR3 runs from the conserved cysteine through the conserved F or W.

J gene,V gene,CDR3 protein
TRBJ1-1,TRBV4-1,CASSQELTQGITEAFF
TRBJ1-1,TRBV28,CASRTGQMNTEAFF
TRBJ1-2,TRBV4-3,CASSQTSLLLGANYGYTF
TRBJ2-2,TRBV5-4,CASSLYRGANTGELFF
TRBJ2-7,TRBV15,CATSRDIQDSYEQYF
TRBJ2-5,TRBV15,CATSRGDSQETQYF
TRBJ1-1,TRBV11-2,CASSLRRNTEAFF
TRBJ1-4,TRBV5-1,CASSTNSRTNEKLFF
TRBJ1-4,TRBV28,CASRPGSTNEKLFF
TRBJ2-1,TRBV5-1,CASSLGSSGRDGEQFF
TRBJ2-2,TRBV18,CASSPRTGELFF
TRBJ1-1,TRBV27,CASSSPGGETFF
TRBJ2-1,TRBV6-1,CASSIQGAVYNEQFF
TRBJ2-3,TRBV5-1,CASSLEQGTHTQYF
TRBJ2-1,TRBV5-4,CASSSEQGLAGDEQFF
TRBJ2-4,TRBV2,CASKDTGAKNIQYF
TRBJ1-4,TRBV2,CASSSDRDDEKLFF
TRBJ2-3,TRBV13,CASRTSGGADTQYF
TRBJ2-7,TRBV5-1,CASSFGNNYEQYF
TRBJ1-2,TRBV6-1,CASSVQQGSYGYTF
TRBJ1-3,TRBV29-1,CSVSADRAGNTIYF
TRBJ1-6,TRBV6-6,CASFKGFSGHNSPLHF
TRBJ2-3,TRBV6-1,CASSELAGGSTDTQYF
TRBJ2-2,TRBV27,CASSHNRAANTGELFF
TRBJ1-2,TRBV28,CASSRQYGYTF
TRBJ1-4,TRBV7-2,CASSPYRGRPEKLFF
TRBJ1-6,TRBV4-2,CASSQGRRGDSPLHF
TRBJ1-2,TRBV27,CASSEGAGGWGGYTF
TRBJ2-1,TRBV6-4,CASSNQWTGPNEQFF
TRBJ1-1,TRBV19,CASSMVRTEAFF
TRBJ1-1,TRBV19,CASSSRQGALGTEAFF
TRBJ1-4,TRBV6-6,CASSYPPEPTNEKLFF
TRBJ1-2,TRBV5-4,CASSPNSRGSNYGYTF